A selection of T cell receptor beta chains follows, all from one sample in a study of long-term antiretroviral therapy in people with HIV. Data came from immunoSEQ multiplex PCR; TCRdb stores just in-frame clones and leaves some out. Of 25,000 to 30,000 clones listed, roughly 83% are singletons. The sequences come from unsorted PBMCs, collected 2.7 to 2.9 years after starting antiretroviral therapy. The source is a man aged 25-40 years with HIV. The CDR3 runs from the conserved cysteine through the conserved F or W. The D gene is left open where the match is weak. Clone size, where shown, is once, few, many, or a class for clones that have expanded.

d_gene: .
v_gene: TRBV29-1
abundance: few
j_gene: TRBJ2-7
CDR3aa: CSVEDGGYEQYF
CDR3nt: TGCAGCGTTGAAGATGGAGGTTACGAGCAGTACTTC

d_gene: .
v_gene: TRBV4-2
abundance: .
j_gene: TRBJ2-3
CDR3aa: CASSQDRTLTQYF
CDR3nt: TGTGCCAGCAGCCAAGATCGGACTTTGACGCAGTATTTT

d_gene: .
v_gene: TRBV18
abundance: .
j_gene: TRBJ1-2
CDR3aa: CASSPPDRNYGYTF
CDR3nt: TGTGCCAGCTCACCACCAGACAGGAACTATGGCTACACCTTC

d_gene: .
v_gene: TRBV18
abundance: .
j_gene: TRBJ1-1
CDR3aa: CASSPSPGTNTEAFF
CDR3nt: TGTGCCAGCTCACCCTCCCCCGGGACAAATACTGAAGCTTTCTTT

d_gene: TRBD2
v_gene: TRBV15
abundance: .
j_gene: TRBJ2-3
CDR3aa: CATSRDTSGGTTDTQYF
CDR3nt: TGTGCCACCAGCAGAGATACCAGCGGGGGTACCACAGATACGCAGTATTTT

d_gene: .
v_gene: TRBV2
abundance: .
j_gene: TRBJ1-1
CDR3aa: CASSLPGQRGQGTEAFF
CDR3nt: TGTGCCAGCAGTCTACCGGGACAAAGGGGCCAAGGGACTGAAGCTTTCTTT

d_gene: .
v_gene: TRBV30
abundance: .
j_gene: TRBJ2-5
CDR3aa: CAWPPLGIGETQYF
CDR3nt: TGTGCCTGGCCTCCGTTGGGGATTGGGGAGACCCAGTACTTC

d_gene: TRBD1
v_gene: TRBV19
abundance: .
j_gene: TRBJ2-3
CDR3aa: CASSIGTGLSTDTQYF
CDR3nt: TGTGCCAGTAGTATAGGGACAGGCCTTAGCACAGATACGCAGTATTTT

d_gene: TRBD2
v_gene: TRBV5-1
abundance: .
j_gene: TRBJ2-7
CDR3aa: CASSLDSGGREQYF
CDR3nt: TGCGCCAGCAGCTTGGATAGCGGGGGGCGTGAGCAGTACTTC

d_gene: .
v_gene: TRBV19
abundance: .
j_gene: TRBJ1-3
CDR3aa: CASTSQGNTIYF
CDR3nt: TGTGCCAGTACCTCACAGGGAAACACCATATATTTT

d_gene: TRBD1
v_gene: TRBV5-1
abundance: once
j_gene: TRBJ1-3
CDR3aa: CASSLGDSSGNTIYF
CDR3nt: TGCGCCAGCAGCTTGGGGGACAGCTCTGGAAACACCATATATTTT

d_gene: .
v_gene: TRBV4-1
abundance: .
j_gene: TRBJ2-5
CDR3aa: CASSQAGEKTQYF
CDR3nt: TGCGCCAGCAGCCAAGCAGGGGAGAAGACCCAGTACTTC

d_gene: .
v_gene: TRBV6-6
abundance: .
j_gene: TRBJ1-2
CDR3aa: CASSYSIGWSGYTF
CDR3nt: TGTGCCAGCAGTTACTCGATCGGGTGGTCTGGCTACACCTTC

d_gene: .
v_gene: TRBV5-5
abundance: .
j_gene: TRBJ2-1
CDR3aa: CASSLEVYNEQFF
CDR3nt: TGTGCCAGCAGCTTGGAAGTCTACAATGAGCAGTTCTTC

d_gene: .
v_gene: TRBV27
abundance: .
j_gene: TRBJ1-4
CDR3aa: CASRRSGFNEKLFF
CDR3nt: TGTGCCAGCCGCAGGTCTGGCTTTAATGAAAAACTGTTTTTT

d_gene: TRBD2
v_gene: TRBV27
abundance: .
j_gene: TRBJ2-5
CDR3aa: CASSSLLAGGQETQYF
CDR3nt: TGTGCCAGCAGTTCGTTACTAGCGGGAGGCCAAGAGACCCAGTACTTC

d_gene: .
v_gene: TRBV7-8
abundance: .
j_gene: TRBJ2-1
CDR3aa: CASTARASSYNEQFF
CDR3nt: TGTGCCAGCACCGCGAGGGCCAGCTCCTACAATGAGCAGTTCTTC

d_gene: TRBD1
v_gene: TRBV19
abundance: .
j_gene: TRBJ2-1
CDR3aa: CASSQPGQGVYNEQFF
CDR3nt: TGTGCCAGTAGTCAGCCGGGACAGGGGGTCTACAATGAGCAGTTCTTC

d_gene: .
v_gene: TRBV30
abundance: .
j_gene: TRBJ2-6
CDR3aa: CAWRFTGANVLTF
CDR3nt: TGTGCCTGGAGGTTTACAGGGGCCAACGTCCTGACTTTC

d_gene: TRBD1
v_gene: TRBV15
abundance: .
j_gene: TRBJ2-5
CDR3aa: CATRGQDQETQYF
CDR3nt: TGTGCCACCAGAGGACAGGACCAAGAGACCCAGTACTTC

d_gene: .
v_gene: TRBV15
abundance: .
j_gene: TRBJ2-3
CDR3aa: CATSRGGTGTQYF
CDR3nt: TGTGCCACCAGCAGAGGGGGGACTGGTACGCAGTATTTT

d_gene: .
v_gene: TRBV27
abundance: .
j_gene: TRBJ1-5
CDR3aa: CASSSSSNQPQHF
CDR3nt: TGTGCCAGCAGTTCCTCTAGCAATCAGCCCCAGCATTTT

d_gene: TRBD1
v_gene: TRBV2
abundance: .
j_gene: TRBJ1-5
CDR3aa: CASGTGESNQPQHF
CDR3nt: TGTGCCAGCGGGACAGGGGAAAGCAATCAGCCCCAGCATTTT

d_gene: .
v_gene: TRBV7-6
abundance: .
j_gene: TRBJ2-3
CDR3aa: CASSLGRRGTDTQYF
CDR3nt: TGTGCCAGCAGCTTAGGGCGACGAGGCACAGATACGCAGTATTTT

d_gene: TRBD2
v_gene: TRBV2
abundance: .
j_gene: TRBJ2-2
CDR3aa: CASSESVASGFDTGELFF
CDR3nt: TGTGCCAGCAGTGAAAGTGTAGCTAGCGGGTTCGACACCGGGGAGCTGTTTTTT

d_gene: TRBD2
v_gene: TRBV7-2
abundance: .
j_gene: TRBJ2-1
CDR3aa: CASSRIAGGPDEQFF
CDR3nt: TGTGCCAGCAGCCGCATAGCGGGGGGGCCAGATGAGCAGTTCTTC

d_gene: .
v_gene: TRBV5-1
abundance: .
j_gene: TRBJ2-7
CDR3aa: CASSLDAHSYEQYF
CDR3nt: TGCGCCAGCAGCTTGGACGCACACTCCTACGAGCAGTACTTC

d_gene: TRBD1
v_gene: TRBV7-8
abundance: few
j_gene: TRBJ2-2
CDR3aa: CASSPRDRGRSDTGELFF
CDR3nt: TGTGCCAGCAGCCCCCGGGACAGGGGGCGCAGCGACACCGGGGAGCTGTTTTTT

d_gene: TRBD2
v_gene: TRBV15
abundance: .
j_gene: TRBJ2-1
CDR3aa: CATSRDGGRGSDEQFF
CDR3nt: TGTGCCACCAGCAGAGATGGCGGGCGGGGGAGCGATGAGCAGTTCTTC

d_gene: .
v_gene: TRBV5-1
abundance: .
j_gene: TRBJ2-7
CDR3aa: CASSLNSGASYEQYF
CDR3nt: TGCGCCAGCAGCTTAAACTCCGGGGCGTCCTACGAGCAGTACTTC

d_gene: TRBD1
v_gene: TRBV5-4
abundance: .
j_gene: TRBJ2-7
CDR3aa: CASSSRGQQTPYEQYF
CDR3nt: TGTGCCAGCAGCTCGAGGGGGCAGCAAACCCCCTACGAGCAGTACTTC

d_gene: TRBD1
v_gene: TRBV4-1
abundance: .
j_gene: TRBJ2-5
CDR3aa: CASSLGQGRETQYF
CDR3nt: TGCGCCAGCAGTCTCGGACAGGGGCGAGAGACCCAGTACTTC

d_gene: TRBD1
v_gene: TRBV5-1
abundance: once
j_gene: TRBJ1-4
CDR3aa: CASSLGTGEKLFF
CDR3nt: TGCGCCAGCAGCTTGGGGACAGGGGAAAAACTGTTTTTT

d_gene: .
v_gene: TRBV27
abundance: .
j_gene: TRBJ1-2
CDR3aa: CASSRSGVGYTF
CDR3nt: TGTGCCAGCAGTCGGTCAGGGGTTGGCTACACCTTC

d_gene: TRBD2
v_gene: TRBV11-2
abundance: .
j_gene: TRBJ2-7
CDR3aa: CASSLVTSGGTYEQYF
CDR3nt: TGTGCCAGCAGCTTAGTGACTAGCGGGGGGACCTACGAGCAGTACTTC

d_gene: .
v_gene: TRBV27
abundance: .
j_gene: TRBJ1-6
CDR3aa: CASRSSYNSPLHF
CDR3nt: TGTGCCAGCAGGAGCTCCTATAATTCACCCCTCCACTTT

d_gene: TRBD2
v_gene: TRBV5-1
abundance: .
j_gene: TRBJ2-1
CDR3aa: CAGLDLSSGGARTNEQFF
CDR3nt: TGCGCCGGACTAGATCTTAGTAGCGGGGGGGCTAGGACGAATGAGCAGTTCTTC

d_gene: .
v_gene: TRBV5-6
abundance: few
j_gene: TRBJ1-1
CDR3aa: CASRTRGNTEAFF
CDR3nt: TGTGCCAGCAGGACCAGGGGGAACACTGAAGCTTTCTTT

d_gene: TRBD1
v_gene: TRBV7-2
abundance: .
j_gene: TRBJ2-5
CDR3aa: CASSRGQGWGEETQYF
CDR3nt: TGTGCCAGCAGCCGCGGACAGGGTTGGGGGGAGGAGACCCAGTACTTC

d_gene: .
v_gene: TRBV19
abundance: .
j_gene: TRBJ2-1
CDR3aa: CASTSIHDEQFF
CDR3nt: TGTGCCAGTACCTCAATACACGATGAGCAGTTCTTC

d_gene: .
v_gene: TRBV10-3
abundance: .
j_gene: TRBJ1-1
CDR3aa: CATADSVNTEAFF
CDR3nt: TGTGCCACCGCGGATTCAGTGAACACTGAAGCTTTCTTT

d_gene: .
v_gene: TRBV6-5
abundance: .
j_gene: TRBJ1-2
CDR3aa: CASSYSGGNYGYTF
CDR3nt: TGTGCCAGCAGTTACTCGGGCGGTAACTATGGCTACACCTTC